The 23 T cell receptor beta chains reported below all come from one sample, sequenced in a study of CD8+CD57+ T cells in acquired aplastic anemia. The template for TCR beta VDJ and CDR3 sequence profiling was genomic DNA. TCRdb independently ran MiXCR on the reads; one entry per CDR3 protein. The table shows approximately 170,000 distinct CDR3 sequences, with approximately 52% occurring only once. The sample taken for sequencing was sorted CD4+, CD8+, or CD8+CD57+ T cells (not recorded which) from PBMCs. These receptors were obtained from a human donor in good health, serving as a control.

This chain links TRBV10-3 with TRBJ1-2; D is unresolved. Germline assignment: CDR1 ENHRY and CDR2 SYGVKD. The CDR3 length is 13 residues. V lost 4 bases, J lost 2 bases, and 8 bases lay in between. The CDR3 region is CAISVDLNYGYTF. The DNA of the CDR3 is TGTGCCATCAGTGTTGACCTCAACTATGGCTACACCTTC.

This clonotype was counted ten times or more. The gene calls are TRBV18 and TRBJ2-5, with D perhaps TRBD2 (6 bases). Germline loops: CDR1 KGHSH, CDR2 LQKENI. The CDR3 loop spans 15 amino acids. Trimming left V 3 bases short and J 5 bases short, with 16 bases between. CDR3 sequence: CASSPLPAGRETQYF. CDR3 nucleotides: TGTGCCAGCTCACCCCTCCCGGCAGGGAGGGAGACCCAGTACTTC.

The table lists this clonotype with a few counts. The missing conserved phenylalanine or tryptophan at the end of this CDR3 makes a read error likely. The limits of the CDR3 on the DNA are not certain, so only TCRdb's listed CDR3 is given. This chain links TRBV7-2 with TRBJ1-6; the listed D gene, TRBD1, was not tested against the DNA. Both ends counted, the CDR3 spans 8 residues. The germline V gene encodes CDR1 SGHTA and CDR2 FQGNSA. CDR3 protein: CASSPGYS.

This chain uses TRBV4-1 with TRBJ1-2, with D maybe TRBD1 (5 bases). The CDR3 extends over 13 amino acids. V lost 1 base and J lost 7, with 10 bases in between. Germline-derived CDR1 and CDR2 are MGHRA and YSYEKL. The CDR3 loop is CASSQGQGLGYTF. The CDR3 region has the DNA TGCGCCAGCAGCCAAGGCCAGGGTCTTGGCTACACCTTC.

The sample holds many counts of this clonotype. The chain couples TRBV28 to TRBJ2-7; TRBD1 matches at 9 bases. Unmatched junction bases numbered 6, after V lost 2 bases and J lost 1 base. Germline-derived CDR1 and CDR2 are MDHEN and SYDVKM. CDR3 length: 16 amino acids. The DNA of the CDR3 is TGTGCCAGCAGTTTACTCGGGACAGGGAATTCCTACGAGCAGTACTTC. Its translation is CASSLLGTGNSYEQYF.

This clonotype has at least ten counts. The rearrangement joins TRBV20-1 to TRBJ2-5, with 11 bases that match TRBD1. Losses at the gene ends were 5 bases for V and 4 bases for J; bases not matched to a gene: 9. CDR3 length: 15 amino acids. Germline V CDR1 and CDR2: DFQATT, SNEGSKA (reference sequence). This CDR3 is CSAWRGDRGLETQYF. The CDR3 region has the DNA TGCAGTGCTTGGCGCGGGGACAGGGGGTTAGAGACCCAGTACTTC.

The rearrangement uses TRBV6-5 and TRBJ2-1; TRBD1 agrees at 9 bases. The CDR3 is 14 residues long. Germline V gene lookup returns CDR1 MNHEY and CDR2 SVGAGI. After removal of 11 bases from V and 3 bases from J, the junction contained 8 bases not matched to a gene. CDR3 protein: CAARGQGYYNEQFF. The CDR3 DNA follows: TGTGCCGCCCGGGGACAGGGATACTACAATGAGCAGTTCTTC.

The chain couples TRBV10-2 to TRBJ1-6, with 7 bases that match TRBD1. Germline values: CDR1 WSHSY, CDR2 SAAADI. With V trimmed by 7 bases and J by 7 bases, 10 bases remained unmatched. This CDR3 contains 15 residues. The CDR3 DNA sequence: TGCGCCAGCAACGCCGGGACAGAGAAGAATTCACCCCTCCACTTT. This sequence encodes CASNAGTEKNSPLHF.

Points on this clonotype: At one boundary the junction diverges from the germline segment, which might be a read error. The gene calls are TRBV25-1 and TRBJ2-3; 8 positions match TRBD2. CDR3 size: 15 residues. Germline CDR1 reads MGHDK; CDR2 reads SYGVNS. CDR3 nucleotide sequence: TGTGCCACCAGTGACCTTAGCGGGAACACAGATACGCAGTATTTT. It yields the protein CATSDLSGNTDTQYF.

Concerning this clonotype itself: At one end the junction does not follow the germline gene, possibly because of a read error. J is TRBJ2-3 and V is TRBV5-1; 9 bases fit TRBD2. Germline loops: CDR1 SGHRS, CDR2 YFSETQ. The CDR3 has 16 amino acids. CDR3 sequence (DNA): TGTGCCAGCAGCCATCCGGGACTAGCTAGCACAGATACGCAGTATTTT. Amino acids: CASSHPGLASTDTQYF.

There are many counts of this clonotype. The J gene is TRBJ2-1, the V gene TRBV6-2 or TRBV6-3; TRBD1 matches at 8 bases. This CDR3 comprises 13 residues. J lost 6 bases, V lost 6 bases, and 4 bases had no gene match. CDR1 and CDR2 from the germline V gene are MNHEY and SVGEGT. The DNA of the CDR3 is TGTGCCAGCAGGTCAGGGGGCAGCAATGAGCAGTTCTTC. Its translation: CASRSGGSNEQFF.

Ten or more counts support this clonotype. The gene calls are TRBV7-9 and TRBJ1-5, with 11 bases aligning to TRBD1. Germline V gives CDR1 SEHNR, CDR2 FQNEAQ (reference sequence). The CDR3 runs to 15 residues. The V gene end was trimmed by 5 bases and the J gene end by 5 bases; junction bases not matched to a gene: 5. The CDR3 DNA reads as TGTGCCAGCAGCGCGGGACAGGGGGAGGATCAGCCCCAGCATTTT. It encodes CASSAGQGEDQPQHF. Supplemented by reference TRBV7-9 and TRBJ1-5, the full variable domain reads DTGVSQNPRHKITKRGQNVTFRCDPISEHNRLYWYRQTLGQGPEFLTYFQNEAQLEKSRLLSDRFSAERPKGSFSTLEIQRTEQGDSAMYLCASSAGQGEDQPQHFGDGTRLSIL.

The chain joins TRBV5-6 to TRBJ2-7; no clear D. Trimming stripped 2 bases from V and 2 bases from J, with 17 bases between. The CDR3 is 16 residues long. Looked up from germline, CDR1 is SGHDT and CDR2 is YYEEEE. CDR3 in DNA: TGTGCCAGCAGCTTTGGGGTCGGCAGCTATCCCTACGAGCAGTACTTC. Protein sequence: CASSFGVGSYPYEQYF.

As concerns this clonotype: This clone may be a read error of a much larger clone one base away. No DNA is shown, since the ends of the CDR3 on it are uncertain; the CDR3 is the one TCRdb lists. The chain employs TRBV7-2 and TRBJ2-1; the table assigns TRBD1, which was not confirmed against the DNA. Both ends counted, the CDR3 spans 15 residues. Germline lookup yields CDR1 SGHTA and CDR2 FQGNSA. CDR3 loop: CASSLVGAGANEQLF.

The CDR3 bases are TGCGCCAGCAGTCCCGGGATCCGGGGGCCCTACGAGCAGTACTTC. It is translated as CASSPGIRGPYEQYF. This chain connects TRBV10-1 to TRBJ2-7; D may match TRBD1 or TRBD2 (6 bases each). From germline, CDR1 is WNHNN and CDR2 SYGVQD (reference sequence). This CDR3 is 15 amino acids long. The V and J ends lost 5 bases and 2 bases respectively, with 16 bases between them.

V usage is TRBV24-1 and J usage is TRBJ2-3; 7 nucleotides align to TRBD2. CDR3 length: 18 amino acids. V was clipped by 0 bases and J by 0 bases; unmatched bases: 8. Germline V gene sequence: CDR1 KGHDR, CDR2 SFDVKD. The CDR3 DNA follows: TGTGCCACCAGTGATTTGCCCGGCATGGGGGGGAGCACAGATACGCAGTATTTT. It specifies CATSDLPGMGGSTDTQYF.

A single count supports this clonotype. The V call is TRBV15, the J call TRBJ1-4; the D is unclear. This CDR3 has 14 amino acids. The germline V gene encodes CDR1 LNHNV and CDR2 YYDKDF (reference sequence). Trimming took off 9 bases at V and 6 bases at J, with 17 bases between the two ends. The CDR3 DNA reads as TGTGCCACTGAGAGTCCGAACCGATATGAAAAACTGTTTTTT. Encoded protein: CATESPNRYEKLFF.

This CDR3 is CASSVASGEVEQFF. CDR3 coding DNA: TGTGCCAGCAGCGTTGCAAGCGGGGAAGTCGAGCAGTTCTTC. The chain recombines TRBV7-8 with TRBJ2-1; 7 positions match TRBD2. There are 14 residues in the CDR3. The germline gives CDR1 SGHVS, CDR2 FQNEAQ. V was pared by 5 bases and J by 10 bases, with 11 bases of the junction left unmatched.

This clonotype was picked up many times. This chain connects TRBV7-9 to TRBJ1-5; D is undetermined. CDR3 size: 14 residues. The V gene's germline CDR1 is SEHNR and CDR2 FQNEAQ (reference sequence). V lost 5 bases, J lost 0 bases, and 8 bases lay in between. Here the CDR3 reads CASSTMFSNQPQHF. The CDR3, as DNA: TGTGCCAGCAGCACCATGTTTAGCAATCAGCCCCAGCATTTT. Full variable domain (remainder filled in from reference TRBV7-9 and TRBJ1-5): DTGVSQNPRHKITKRGQNVTFRCDPISEHNRLYWYRQTLGQGPEFLTYFQNEAQLEKSRLLSDRFSAERPKGSFSTLEIQRTEQGDSAMYLCASSTMFSNQPQHFGDGTRLSIL.

CDR3 coding DNA: TGCAGTGCTAGAGATGGTACAGGGAGGAAACTGTTTTTT. Amino acids: CSARDGTGRKLFF. This sequence joins TRBV20-1 and TRBJ1-4; D might be TRBD1 (6 bases). Trimming removed 0 bases at V and 11 bases at J, with 13 bases between. The V gene's germline CDR1 is DFQATT and CDR2 SNEGSKA (reference sequence). The CDR3 length is 13 residues.

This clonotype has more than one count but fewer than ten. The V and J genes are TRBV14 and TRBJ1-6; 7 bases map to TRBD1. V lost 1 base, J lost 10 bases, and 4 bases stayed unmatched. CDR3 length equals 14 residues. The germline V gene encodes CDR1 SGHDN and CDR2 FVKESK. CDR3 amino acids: CASSQGQGDSPLHF. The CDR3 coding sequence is TGTGCCAGCAGCCAAGGACAGGGAGACTCACCCCTCCACTTT.

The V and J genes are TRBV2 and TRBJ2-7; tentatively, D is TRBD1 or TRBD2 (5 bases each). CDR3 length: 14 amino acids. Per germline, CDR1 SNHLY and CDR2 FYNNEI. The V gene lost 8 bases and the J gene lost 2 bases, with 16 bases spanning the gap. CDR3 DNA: TGTGCCAGCCTGCTGGGGACCAGCACCTACGAGCAGTACTTC. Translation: CASLLGTSTYEQYF.

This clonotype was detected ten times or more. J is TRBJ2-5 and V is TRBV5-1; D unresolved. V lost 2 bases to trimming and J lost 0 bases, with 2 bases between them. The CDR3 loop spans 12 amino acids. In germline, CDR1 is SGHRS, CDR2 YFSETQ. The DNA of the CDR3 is TGCGCCAGCAGCTTCAACCAAGAGACCCAGTACTTC. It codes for CASSFNQETQYF. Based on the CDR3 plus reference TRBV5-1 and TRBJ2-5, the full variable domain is KAGVTQTPRYLIKTRGQQVTLSCSPISGHRSVSWYQQTPGQGLQFLFEYFSETQRNKGNFPGRFSGRQFSNSRSEMNVSTLELGDSALYLCASSFNQETQYFGPGTRLLVL.